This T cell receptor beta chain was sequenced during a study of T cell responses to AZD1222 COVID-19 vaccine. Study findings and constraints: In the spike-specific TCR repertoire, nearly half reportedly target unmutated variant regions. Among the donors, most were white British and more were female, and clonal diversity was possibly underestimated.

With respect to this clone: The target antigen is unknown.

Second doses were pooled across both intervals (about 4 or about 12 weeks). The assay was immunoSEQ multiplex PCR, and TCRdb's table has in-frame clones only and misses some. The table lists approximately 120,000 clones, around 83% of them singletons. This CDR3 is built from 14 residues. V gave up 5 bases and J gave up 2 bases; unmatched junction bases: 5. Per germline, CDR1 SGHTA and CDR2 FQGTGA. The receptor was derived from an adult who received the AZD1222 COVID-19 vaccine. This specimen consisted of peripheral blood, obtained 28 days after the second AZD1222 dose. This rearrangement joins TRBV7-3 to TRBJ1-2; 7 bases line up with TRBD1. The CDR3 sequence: CASSPRGQNYGYTF. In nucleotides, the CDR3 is TGTGCCAGCAGCCCAAGGGGACAGAACTATGGCTACACCTTC.